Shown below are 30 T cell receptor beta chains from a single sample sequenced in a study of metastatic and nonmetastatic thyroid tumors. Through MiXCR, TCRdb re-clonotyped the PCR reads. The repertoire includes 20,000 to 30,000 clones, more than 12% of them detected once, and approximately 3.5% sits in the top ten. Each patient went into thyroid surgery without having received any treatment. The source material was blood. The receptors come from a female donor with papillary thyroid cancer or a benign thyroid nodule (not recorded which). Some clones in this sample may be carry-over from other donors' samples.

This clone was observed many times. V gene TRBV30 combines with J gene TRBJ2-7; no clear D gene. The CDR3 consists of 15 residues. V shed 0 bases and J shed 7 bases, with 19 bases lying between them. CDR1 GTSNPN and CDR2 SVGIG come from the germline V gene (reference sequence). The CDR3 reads CAWSVNYRPPGEQYF. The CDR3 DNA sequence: TGTGCCTGGAGTGTAAACTACCGACCTCCCGGGGAGCAGTACTTC. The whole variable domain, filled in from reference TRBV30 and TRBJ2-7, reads SQTIHQWPATLVQPVGSPLSLECTVEGTSNPNLYWYRQAAGRGLQLLFYSVGIGQISSEVPQNLSASRPQDRQFILSSKKLLLSDSGFYLCAWSVNYRPPGEQYFGPGTRLTVT.

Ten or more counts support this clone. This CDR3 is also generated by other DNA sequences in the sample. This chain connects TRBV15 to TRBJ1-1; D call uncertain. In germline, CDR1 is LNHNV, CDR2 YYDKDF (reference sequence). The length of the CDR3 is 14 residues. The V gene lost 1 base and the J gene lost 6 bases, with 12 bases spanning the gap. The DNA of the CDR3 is TGTGCCACCAGCAGAGGACGGGAGGCCGCTGAAGCTTTCTTT. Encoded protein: CATSRGREAAEAFF.

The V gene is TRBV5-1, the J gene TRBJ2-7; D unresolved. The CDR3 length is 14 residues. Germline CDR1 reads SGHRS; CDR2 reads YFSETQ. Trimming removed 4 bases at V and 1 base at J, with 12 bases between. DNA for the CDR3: TGCGCCAGCAGCCCTGACGGGCCGTCCTACGAGCAGTACTTC. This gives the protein CASSPDGPSYEQYF.

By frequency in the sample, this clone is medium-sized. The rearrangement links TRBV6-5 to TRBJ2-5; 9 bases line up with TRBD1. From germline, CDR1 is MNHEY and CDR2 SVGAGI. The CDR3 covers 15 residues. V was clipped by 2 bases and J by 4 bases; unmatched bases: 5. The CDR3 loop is CASSYLDRGGETQYF. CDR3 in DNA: TGTGCCAGCAGTTACCTGGACAGGGGAGGAGAGACCCAGTACTTC.

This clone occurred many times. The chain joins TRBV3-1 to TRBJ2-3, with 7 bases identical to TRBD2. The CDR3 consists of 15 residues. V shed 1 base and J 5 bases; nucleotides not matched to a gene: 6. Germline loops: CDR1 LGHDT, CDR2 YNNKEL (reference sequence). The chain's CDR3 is CASSQGRGRLDTQYF. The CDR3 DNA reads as TGTGCCAGCAGCCAAGGACGCGGGAGACTAGATACGCAGTATTTT.

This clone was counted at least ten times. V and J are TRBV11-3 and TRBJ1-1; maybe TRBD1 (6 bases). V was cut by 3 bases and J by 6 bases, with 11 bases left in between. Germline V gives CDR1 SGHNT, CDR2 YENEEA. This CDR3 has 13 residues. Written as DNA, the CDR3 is TGTGCCAGCAGCTTGGACAGTTTATCTGAAGCTTTCTTT. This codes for CASSLDSLSEAFF.

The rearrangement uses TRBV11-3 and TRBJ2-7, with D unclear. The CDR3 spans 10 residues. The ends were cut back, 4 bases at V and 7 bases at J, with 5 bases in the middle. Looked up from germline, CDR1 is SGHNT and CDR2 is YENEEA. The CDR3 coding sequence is TGTGCCAGCAGCTCAACGGAGCAGTACTTC. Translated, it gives CASSSTEQYF. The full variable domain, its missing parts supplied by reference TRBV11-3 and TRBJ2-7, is EAGVVQSPRYKIIEKKQPVAFWCNPISGHNTLYWYLQNLGQGPELLIRYENEEAVDDSQLPKDRFSAERLKGVDSTLKIQPAELGDSAVYLCASSSTEQYFGPGTRLTVT.

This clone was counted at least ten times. The CDR3 sequence is CASITGAGAYNEQFF. The CDR3 nucleotides read TGTGCCAGCATAACTGGTGCAGGGGCCTACAATGAGCAGTTCTTC. The chain combines TRBV12-3 or TRBV12-4 with TRBJ2-1; D is perhaps TRBD1 (6 bases). The CDR3 runs 15 residues. V was cut by 7 bases and J by 2 bases, with 15 bases left in between.

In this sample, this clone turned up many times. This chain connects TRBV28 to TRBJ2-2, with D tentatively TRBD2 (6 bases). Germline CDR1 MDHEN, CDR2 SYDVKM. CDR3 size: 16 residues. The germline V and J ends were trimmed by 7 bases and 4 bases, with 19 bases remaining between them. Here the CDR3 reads CASTPYGGTSTGELFF. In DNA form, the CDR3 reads TGTGCCAGCACCCCCTATGGCGGGACTTCCACCGGGGAGCTGTTTTTT.

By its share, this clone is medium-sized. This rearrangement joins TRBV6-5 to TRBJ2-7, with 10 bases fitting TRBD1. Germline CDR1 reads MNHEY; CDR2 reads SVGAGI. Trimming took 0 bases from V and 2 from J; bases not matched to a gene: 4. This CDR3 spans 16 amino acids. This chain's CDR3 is CASSYSSGQGPYEQYF. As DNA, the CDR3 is TGTGCCAGCAGTTACTCGTCGGGACAGGGGCCCTACGAGCAGTACTTC.

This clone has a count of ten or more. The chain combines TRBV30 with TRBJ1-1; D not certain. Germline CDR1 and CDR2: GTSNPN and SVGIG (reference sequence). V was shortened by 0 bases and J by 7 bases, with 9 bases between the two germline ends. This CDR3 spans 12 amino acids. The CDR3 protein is CAWSVLGYEAFF. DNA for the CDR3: TGTGCCTGGAGTGTACTGGGGTATGAAGCTTTCTTT.

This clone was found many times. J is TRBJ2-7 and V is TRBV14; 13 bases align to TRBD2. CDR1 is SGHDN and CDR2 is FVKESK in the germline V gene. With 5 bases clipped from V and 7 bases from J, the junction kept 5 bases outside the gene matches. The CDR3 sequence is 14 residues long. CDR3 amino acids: CASSSGLAGFEQYF. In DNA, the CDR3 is TGTGCCAGCAGCTCGGGACTAGCGGGGTTTGAGCAGTACTTC.

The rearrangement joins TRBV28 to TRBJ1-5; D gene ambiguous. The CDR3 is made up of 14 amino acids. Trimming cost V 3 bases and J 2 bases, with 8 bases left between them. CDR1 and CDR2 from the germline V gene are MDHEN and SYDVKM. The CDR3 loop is CASSFTGGNQPQHF. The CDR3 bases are TGTGCCAGCAGTTTCACTGGTGGCAATCAGCCCCAGCATTTT.

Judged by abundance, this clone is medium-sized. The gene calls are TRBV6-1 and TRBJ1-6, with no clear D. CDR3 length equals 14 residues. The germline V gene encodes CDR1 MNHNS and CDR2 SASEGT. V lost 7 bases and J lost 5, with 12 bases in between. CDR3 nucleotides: TGTGCCAGCACCAAAACCCTGGATAATTCACCCCTCCACTTT. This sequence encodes CASTKTLDNSPLHF.

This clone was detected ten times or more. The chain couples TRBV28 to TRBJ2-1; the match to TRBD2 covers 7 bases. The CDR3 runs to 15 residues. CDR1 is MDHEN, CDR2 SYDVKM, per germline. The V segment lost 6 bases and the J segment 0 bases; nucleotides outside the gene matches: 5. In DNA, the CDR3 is TGTGCCAGCAGCAGCGGGATAAGCTCCTACAATGAGCAGTTCTTC. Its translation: CASSSGISSYNEQFF.

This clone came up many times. In DNA form, the CDR3 reads TGTGCCAGCAGTTACTCGATTACAGGGCCCAACTATGGCTACACCTTC. Translation: CASSYSITGPNYGYTF. The chain carries TRBV6-2 or TRBV6-3 and TRBJ1-2, with D possibly matching TRBD1 (6 bases). Trimming took off 0 bases at V and 2 bases at J, with 13 bases between the two ends. The CDR3 has 16 amino acids. Germline CDR1 and CDR2: MNHEY and SVGEGT.

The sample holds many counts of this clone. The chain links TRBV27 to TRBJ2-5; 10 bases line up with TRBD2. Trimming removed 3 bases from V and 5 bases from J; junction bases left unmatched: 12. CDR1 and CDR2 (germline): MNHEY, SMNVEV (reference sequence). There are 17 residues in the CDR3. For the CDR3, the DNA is TGTGCCAGCAGTTTCTCGTCCACTAGCGGGACGGGCGAGACCCAGTACTTC. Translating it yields CASSFSSTSGTGETQYF.

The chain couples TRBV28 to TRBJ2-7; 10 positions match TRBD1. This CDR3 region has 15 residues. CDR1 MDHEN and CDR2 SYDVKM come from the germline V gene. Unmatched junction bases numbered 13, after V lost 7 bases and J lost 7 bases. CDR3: CASNSSWTGGREQYF. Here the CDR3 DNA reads TGTGCCAGCAACTCTTCCTGGACAGGGGGTCGGGAGCAGTACTTC.

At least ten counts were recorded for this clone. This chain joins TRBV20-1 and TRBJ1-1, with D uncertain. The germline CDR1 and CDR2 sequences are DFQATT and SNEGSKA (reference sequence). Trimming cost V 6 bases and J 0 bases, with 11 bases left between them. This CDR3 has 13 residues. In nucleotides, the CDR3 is TGCAGTGCCTGCCGGACCGTGAACACTGAAGCTTTCTTT. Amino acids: CSACRTVNTEAFF.

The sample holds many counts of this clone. CDR3 amino acids: CASSSRQGAEQYF. The CDR3 bases are TGTGCCAGCAGCTCAAGACAGGGAGCGGAGCAGTACTTC. V gene TRBV7-9 combines with J gene TRBJ2-7, with 7 positions matching TRBD1. Trimming cost V 4 bases and J 7 bases; bases outside gene matches: 7. Germline-derived CDR1 and CDR2 are SEHNR and FQNEAQ (reference sequence). The CDR3 is made up of 13 amino acids.

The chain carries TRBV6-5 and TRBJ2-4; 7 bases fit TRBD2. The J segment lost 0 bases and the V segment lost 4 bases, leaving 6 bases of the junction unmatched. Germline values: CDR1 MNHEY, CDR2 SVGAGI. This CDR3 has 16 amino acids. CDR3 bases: TGTGCCAGCAGTTCTAGCGGTATCCTAGCCAAAAACATTCAGTACTTC. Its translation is CASSSSGILAKNIQYF.

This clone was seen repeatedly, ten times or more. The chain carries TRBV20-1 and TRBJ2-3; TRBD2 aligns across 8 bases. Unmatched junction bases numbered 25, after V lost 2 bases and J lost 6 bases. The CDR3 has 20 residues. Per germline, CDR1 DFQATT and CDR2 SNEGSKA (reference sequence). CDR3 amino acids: CSARPGPSGSRGHVIDTQYF. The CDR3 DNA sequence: TGCAGTGCTAGACCGGGGCCAAGCGGGAGCAGGGGTCACGTAATTGATACGCAGTATTTT.

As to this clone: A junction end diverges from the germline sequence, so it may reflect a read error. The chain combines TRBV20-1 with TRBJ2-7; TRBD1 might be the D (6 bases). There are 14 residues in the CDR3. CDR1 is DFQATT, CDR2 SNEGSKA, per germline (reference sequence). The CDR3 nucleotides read TGCAGTGCGAGAGGTTTTCCAGGGGTAAACGAGCAGTACTTC. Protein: CSARGFPGVNEQYF.

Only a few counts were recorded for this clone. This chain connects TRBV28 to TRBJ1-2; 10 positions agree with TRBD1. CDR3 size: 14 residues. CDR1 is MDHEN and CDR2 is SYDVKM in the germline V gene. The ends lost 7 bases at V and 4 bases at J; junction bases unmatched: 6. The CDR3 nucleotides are TGTGCCAGCATCCGGAGGGACAGGGGCTATGGCTACACCTTC. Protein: CASIRRDRGYGYTF.

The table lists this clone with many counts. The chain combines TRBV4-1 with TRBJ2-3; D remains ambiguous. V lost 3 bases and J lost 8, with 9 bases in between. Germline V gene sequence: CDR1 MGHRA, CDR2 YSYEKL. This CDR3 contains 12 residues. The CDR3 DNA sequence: TGCGCCAGCAGCCATTTGAACTCTACGCAGTATTTT. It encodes CASSHLNSTQYF.

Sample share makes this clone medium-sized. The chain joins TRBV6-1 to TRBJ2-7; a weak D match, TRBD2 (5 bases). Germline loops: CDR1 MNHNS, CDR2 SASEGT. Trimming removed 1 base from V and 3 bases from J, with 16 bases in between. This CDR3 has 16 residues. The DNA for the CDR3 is TGTGCCAGCAGTGAAGGACGGAGGAATCCGTACTACGAGCAGTACTTC. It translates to CASSEGRRNPYYEQYF.

CDR3 in DNA: TGTGCCTGGAGTCGACTAGGCTACGAGCAGTACTTC. Amino acid sequence: CAWSRLGYEQYF. The chain has TRBV30 and TRBJ2-7, with D perhaps matching TRBD2 (6 bases). Germline CDR1 and CDR2: GTSNPN and SVGIG (reference sequence). This CDR3 is 12 amino acids long. The V gene lost 2 bases and the J gene lost 3 bases, with 8 bases spanning the gap. Looking up the rest from reference TRBV30 and TRBJ2-7 gives the full variable domain: SQTIHQWPATLVQPVGSPLSLECTVEGTSNPNLYWYRQAAGRGLQLLFYSVGIGQISSEVPQNLSASRPQDRQFILSSKKLLLSDSGFYLCAWSRLGYEQYFGPGTRLTVT.

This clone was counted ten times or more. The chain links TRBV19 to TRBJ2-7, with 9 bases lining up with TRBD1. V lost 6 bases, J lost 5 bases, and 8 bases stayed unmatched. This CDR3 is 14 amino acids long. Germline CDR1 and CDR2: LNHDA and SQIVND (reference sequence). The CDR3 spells CASSPRDRANEQYF. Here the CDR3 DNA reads TGTGCCAGTAGCCCCCGGGACAGGGCCAACGAGCAGTACTTC.

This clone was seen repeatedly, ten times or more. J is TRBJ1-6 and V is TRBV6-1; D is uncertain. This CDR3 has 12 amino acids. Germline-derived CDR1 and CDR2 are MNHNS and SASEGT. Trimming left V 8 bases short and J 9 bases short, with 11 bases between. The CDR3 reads CASSVGSSPLHF. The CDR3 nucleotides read TGTGCCAGCTCGGTGGGTTCTTCACCCCTCCACTTT.

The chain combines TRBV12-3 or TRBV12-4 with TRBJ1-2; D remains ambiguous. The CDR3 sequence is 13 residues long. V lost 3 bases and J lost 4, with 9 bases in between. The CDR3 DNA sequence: TGTGCCAGCAGTTTGGTCGGCGGCTATGGCTACACCTTC. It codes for CASSLVGGYGYTF.